A selection of T cell receptor beta chains follows, all from one sample in a study of OX40 agonist ivuxolimab in advanced cancers. The method was immunoSEQ multiplex PCR; TCRdb's version includes in-frame clones alone and lacks a portion of them. This table has 55,000 to 75,000 clones, 87% appearing once. The specimen was CD4+ or CD8+ T cells sorted from blood, collected in a trial of the OX40 agonist ivuxolimab. The receptors shown here come from an adult with an advanced solid tumor such as melanoma, head and neck, liver or kidney cancer. Each CDR3 is given with its conserved first and last residue. The D gene is left open where the match is weak. Where a row states a size, it is once, few, many or the class of an expanded clone; other rows omit it.

j_gene: TRBJ1-1; len: 13; v_gene: TRBV6-5; d_gene: -; abundance: -; CDR3aa: CASTYWGNTEAFF; CDR3nt: TGTGCCAGCACCTATTGGGGGAACACTGAAGCTTTCTTT
j_gene: TRBJ2-7; len: 13; v_gene: TRBV5-4; d_gene: -; abundance: -; CDR3aa: CASSLSQGYEQYF; CDR3nt: TGTGCCAGCAGCTTGTCACAGGGCTACGAGCAGTACTTC
j_gene: TRBJ1-2; len: 15; v_gene: TRBV28; d_gene: -; abundance: -; CDR3aa: CASSSQDEGSYGYTF; CDR3nt: TGTGCCAGCAGCTCTCAGGACGAAGGGAGCTATGGCTACACCTTC
j_gene: TRBJ2-1; len: 16; v_gene: TRBV5-1; d_gene: TRBD2; abundance: -; CDR3aa: CASSPVTSGSLNEQFF; CDR3nt: TGCGCCAGCAGCCCGGTTACTAGCGGGAGTCTCAATGAGCAGTTCTTC
j_gene: TRBJ1-1; len: 12; v_gene: TRBV19; d_gene: -; abundance: once; CDR3aa: CASSSIQAEAFF; CDR3nt: TGTGCCAGTAGCTCCATCCAAGCCGAAGCTTTCTTT
j_gene: TRBJ2-2; len: 13; v_gene: TRBV2; d_gene: -; abundance: -; CDR3aa: CASSPQGTGELFF; CDR3nt: TGTGCCAGCAGTCCCCAGGGAACCGGGGAGCTGTTTTTT
j_gene: TRBJ2-5; len: 12; v_gene: TRBV19; d_gene: TRBD2; abundance: -; CDR3aa: CASRGLAETQYF; CDR3nt: TGTGCCAGTAGAGGACTAGCGGAGACCCAGTACTTC
j_gene: TRBJ2-6; len: 13; v_gene: TRBV6-1; d_gene: -; abundance: -; CDR3aa: CASSEAGANVLTF; CDR3nt: TGTGCCAGCAGTGAAGCTGGGGCCAACGTCCTGACTTTC
j_gene: TRBJ1-4; len: 14; v_gene: TRBV11-1; d_gene: TRBD1; abundance: -; CDR3aa: CASSARTGGEKLFF; CDR3nt: TGTGCCAGCAGCGCAAGGACAGGGGGTGAAAAACTGTTTTTT
j_gene: TRBJ1-5; len: 15; v_gene: TRBV28; d_gene: -; abundance: -; CDR3aa: CASSASRGSNQPQHF; CDR3nt: TGTGCCAGCAGCGCAAGCAGGGGTAGCAATCAGCCCCAGCATTTT
j_gene: TRBJ1-1; len: 15; v_gene: TRBV28; d_gene: -; abundance: -; CDR3aa: CASKTPGVGNTEAFF; CDR3nt: TGTGCCAGCAAAACCCCAGGGGTGGGAAACACTGAAGCTTTCTTT
j_gene: TRBJ1-5; len: 18; v_gene: TRBV7-8; d_gene: TRBD1; abundance: -; CDR3aa: CASSLPGQGLPWGQPQHF; CDR3nt: TGTGCCAGCAGCTTACCGGGACAGGGCCTGCCGTGGGGTCAGCCCCAGCATTTT
j_gene: TRBJ1-2; len: 14; v_gene: TRBV6-5; d_gene: TRBD1; abundance: -; CDR3aa: CASSYKDRSYGYTF; CDR3nt: TGTGCCAGCAGTTACAAGGACAGGAGCTATGGCTACACCTTC
j_gene: TRBJ2-1; len: 18; v_gene: TRBV7-2; d_gene: TRBD2; abundance: -; CDR3aa: CASSPRAAAGGGYNEQFF; CDR3nt: TGTGCCAGCAGCCCTAGGGCAGCGGCGGGGGGGGGCTACAATGAGCAGTTCTTC
j_gene: TRBJ2-3; len: 14; v_gene: TRBV7-6; d_gene: -; abundance: -; CDR3aa: CASSLAAGSNTQYF; CDR3nt: TGTGCCAGCAGCTTAGCCGCAGGGTCTAATACGCAGTATTTT
j_gene: TRBJ1-2; len: 14; v_gene: TRBV4-2; d_gene: -; abundance: few; CDR3aa: CASSQRTGNYGYTF; CDR3nt: TGTGCCAGCAGCCAACGGACGGGGAACTATGGCTACACCTTC
j_gene: TRBJ1-1; len: 14; v_gene: TRBV5-4; d_gene: TRBD1; abundance: -; CDR3aa: CASSSRTGPIEAFF; CDR3nt: TGTGCCAGCAGCTCGAGGACAGGGCCTATCGAAGCTTTCTTT
j_gene: TRBJ1-4; len: 15; v_gene: TRBV25-1; d_gene: -; abundance: -; CDR3aa: CASSDVGRGNEKLFF; CDR3nt: TGTGCCAGCAGTGACGTGGGGAGGGGTAATGAAAAACTGTTTTTT
j_gene: TRBJ1-5; len: 14; v_gene: TRBV11-2; d_gene: -; abundance: -; CDR3aa: CASSLAAGDQPQHF; CDR3nt: TGTGCCAGCAGCTTAGCCGCGGGCGATCAGCCCCAGCATTTT
j_gene: TRBJ2-2; len: 16; v_gene: TRBV29-1; d_gene: -; abundance: -; CDR3aa: CSVELVRQGNSGELFF; CDR3nt: TGCAGCGTTGAGTTGGTGAGGCAGGGAAACTCCGGGGAGCTGTTTTTT
j_gene: TRBJ2-2; len: 15; v_gene: TRBV5-1; d_gene: TRBD1; abundance: once; CDR3aa: CASSHRDRQAGELFF; CDR3nt: TGCGCCAGCAGCCATCGGGACAGGCAAGCCGGGGAGCTGTTTTTT
j_gene: TRBJ1-2; len: 14; v_gene: TRBV28; d_gene: -; abundance: -; CDR3aa: CASTSSVGYYGYTF; CDR3nt: TGTGCCAGCACCTCCTCCGTGGGTTACTATGGCTACACCTTC
j_gene: TRBJ1-5; len: 14; v_gene: TRBV29-1; d_gene: -; abundance: few; CDR3aa: CSVGGDNSNQPQHF; CDR3nt: TGCAGCGTTGGAGGGGATAATAGCAATCAGCCCCAGCATTTT
j_gene: TRBJ1-2; len: 13; v_gene: TRBV7-2; d_gene: TRBD1; abundance: -; CDR3aa: CASSPDRGLGYTF; CDR3nt: TGTGCCAGCAGTCCGGACAGGGGGCTCGGCTACACCTTC
j_gene: TRBJ2-7; len: 15; v_gene: TRBV6-1; d_gene: -; abundance: -; CDR3aa: CASSEGRRSSYEQYF; CDR3nt: TGTGCCAGCAGTGAAGGGCGCAGGAGCTCCTACGAGCAGTACTTC
j_gene: TRBJ1-5; len: 17; v_gene: TRBV28; d_gene: -; abundance: once; CDR3aa: CASSLLVAGMVNQPQHF; CDR3nt: TGTGCCAGCAGTTTACTAGTGGCAGGGATGGTCAATCAGCCCCAGCATTTT
j_gene: TRBJ2-5; len: 12; v_gene: TRBV7-9; d_gene: -; abundance: -; CDR3aa: CASSLVGETQYF; CDR3nt: TGTGCCAGCAGCTTAGTTGGGGAGACCCAGTACTTC
j_gene: TRBJ2-1; len: 12; v_gene: TRBV7-8; d_gene: -; abundance: -; CDR3aa: CASSLGRNEQFF; CDR3nt: TGTGCCAGCAGCTTGGGGCGGAATGAGCAGTTCTTC
j_gene: TRBJ1-1; len: 16; v_gene: TRBV4-3; d_gene: TRBD1; abundance: few; CDR3aa: CASSQARDRPNTEAFF; CDR3nt: TGCGCCAGCAGCCAAGCCAGGGACAGGCCGAACACTGAAGCTTTCTTT
j_gene: TRBJ2-7; len: 15; v_gene: TRBV28; d_gene: -; abundance: -; CDR3aa: CASSLSALSSYEQYF; CDR3nt: TGTGCCAGCAGTTTATCGGCTCTGAGCTCCTACGAGCAGTACTTC
j_gene: TRBJ2-7; len: 15; v_gene: TRBV23-1; d_gene: TRBD1; abundance: -; CDR3aa: CASPIRDRGRYEQYF; CDR3nt: TGCGCCAGCCCTATACGGGACAGGGGGCGTTACGAGCAGTACTTC
j_gene: TRBJ2-3; len: 15; v_gene: TRBV30; d_gene: -; abundance: -; CDR3aa: CAWSLQGGWGDTQYF; CDR3nt: TGTGCCTGGAGCCTCCAGGGCGGTTGGGGAGATACGCAGTATTTT
j_gene: TRBJ2-5; len: 15; v_gene: TRBV5-1; d_gene: TRBD1; abundance: -; CDR3aa: CASSWTGGLGETQYF; CDR3nt: TGCGCCAGCAGCTGGACAGGGGGCTTGGGTGAGACCCAGTACTTC